The T cell receptor beta chain under discussion was sequenced for a study of beta chain features in type 1 diabetes. Study observations and caveats: It was possible that PCR favored shorter templates, equally so in patients and controls.

Expressed TCRB transcripts were sequenced because the entire RNA isolate underwent reverse transcription. Generated by immunoSEQ multiplex PCR, the TCRdb table keeps only in-frame clones and is missing some. The table shows some 330,000 clones, with 8% to 13% occurring only once. The V gene's germline CDR1 is MDHEN and CDR2 SYDVKM. Between the trimmed V and J ends, which lost 6 bases and 9 bases, there was a span of 8 bases. This CDR3 region has 10 residues. Staining for CD45RO/CCR7/CD25/CD127/CD95/CD27 allowed sorting of CD4+ naive, central memory, regulatory and stem cell-like memory cells. A remark on this clone: The antigen is undetermined.

The chain joins TRBV28 to TRBJ1-1, with D unclear. The sequenced sample consisted of naive CD4+ T cells from blood. This TCR was recovered from a woman aged 25 to 39 in good health. CDR3 sequence: CASRTVKAFF. CDR3 DNA: TGTGCCAGCAGAACAGTGAAAGCTTTCTTT.